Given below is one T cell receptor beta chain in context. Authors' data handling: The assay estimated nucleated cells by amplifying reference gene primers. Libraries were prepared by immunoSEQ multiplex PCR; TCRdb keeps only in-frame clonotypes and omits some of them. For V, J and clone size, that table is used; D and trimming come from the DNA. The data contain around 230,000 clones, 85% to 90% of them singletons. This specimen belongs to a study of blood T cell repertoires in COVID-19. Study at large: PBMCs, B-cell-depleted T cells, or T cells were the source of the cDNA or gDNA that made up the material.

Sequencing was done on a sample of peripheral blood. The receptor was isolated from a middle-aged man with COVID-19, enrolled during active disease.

The CDR3 coding sequence is TGCAGTGCTAGTAGAACAGGGGGAAACACTGAAGCTTTCTTT. Amino acid sequence: CSASRTGGNTEAFF. V usage is TRBV20-1 and J usage is TRBJ1-1, with 8 bases fitting TRBD1. The CDR3 is 14 amino acids. The junction had 5 bases not matched to a gene; V was cut back by 3 bases and J by 2 bases. Germline CDR1 reads DFQATT; CDR2 reads SNEGSKA (reference sequence).